Here is one T cell receptor beta chain with its context. The sample belongs to a study of shared clonotypes between healthy human individuals. The length of the CDR3 is 14 residues. Germline CDR1 reads MNHEY; CDR2 reads SVGAGI. Losses at the gene ends were 2 bases for V and 3 bases for J; bases not matched to a gene: 2. Only in-frame clones appear in the TCRdb table, and some are missing; sequencing was by immunoSEQ multiplex PCR. Here the sample spans more than 2,000,000 clones, over 85% being singletons. This TCR was recovered from a man in his late teens or twenties in good health. The gene calls are TRBV6-5 and TRBJ2-7; 9 positions match TRBD1. What was sequenced was naive CD4+ T cells sorted from blood. Subset noted: CD45RA+ positively selected. The CDR3 loop reads CASSYGTGIYEQYF. The CDR3 bases are TGTGCCAGCAGTTACGGGACAGGGATCTACGAGCAGTACTTC.